These T cell receptor beta chains were read from a single sample in a study of beta chain features in type 1 diabetes. Here immunoSEQ multiplex PCR was the method, and the copy in TCRdb shows in-frame clones only, minus some. The sample lists 630,000 or so clones, over 12% seen once, with 0.04% in the top ten. The sample consisted of naive CD4+ T cells from blood. The receptors here all came from a man aged 18 to 29 with type 1 diabetes. The CDR3 runs from the conserved cysteine through the conserved F or W. A D gene is named only where the DNA matches it firmly. Clone sizes are given selectively: once, few, many, or a class where the clone is expanded.

>TRBJ2-3|-|TRBV19|TRBD1
TGTGCCAGTAGTATATTGCCGGGACAGAACACAGATACGCAGTATTTT
CASSILPGQNTDTQYF
>TRBJ2-2|-|TRBV15|-
TGTGCCACCAGCAGAGATCCTGAGAGGAACACCGGGGAGCTGTTTTTT
CATSRDPERNTGELFF
>TRBJ2-3|-|TRBV4-1|-
TGCGCCAGCAGCCAAGTCACGGGGGGCAATACGCAGTATTTT
CASSQVTGGNTQYF
>TRBJ2-1|-|TRBV29-1|-
TGCAGCGTTGAACAAACTAGGGACAATGAGCAGTTCTTC
CSVEQTRDNEQFF
>TRBJ2-4|-|TRBV4-3|-
TGCGCCAGCAGCCAAGGACTTGATCCGACCCTCAAAAACATTCAGTACTTC
CASSQGLDPTLKNIQYF
>TRBJ2-1|-|TRBV5-1|-
TGCGCCAGCAGCTTGGCCACAGGCGCTCTGTACAATGAGCAGTTCTTC
CASSLATGALYNEQFF
>TRBJ2-3|few|TRBV30|-
TGTGCCTGGAGCTCTGACTTGGTCCTCACAGATACGCAGTATTTT
CAWSSDLVLTDTQYF
>TRBJ2-6|-|TRBV27|-
TGTGCCAGCAGCACGGGAAGCTCTGGGGCCAACGTCCTGACTTTC
CASSTGSSGANVLTF
>TRBJ2-2|few|TRBV30|TRBD2
TGTGCCTGGAGTGTACCGGGAGGCTTTGCCGGGGAGCTGTTTTTT
CAWSVPGGFAGELFF
>TRBJ1-1|-|TRBV11-2|-
TGTGCCAGCAGCGCAAACAGGGTCAGCGCTGAAGCTTTCTTT
CASSANRVSAEAFF
>TRBJ2-7|-|TRBV2|-
TGTGCCAGCAGCTCCGGGACTTTCGCCTTCGAGCAGTACTTC
CASSSGTFAFEQYF
>TRBJ2-1|-|TRBV7-9|TRBD2
TGTGCCAGCAGCCCCCGGGGTAGCGGGAGATACAATGAGCAGTTCTTC
CASSPRGSGRYNEQFF
>TRBJ2-5|-|TRBV5-1|TRBD2
TGCGCCAGCAGCTTGATAGCTAGCGGTCCCCAAGAGACCCAGTACTTC
CASSLIASGPQETQYF
>TRBJ2-2|-|TRBV30|-
TGTGCCTGGAGTGTACGGCATCTTAGTGGGGGGGAGCTGTTTTTT
CAWSVRHLSGGELFF
>TRBJ2-1|-|TRBV2|TRBD2
TGTGCCAGCAGTGAAGTGACTAGCGGGGTTGCTGAGCAGTTCTTC
CASSEVTSGVAEQFF
>TRBJ1-2|few|TRBV2|-
TGTGCCAGCAGTGAAATCGCTGGCTACACCTTC
CASSEIAGYTF
>TRBJ1-5|few|TRBV5-6|-
TGTGCCAGCAGCTTCAGGGAGGGCAATCAGCCCCAGCATTTT
CASSFREGNQPQHF
>TRBJ2-6|-|TRBV5-4|-
TGTGCCAGCAGTGCCACCCTGGGCTCTGGGGCCAACGTCCTGACTTTC
CASSATLGSGANVLTF
>TRBJ2-2|-|TRBV13|-
TGTGCCAGCATCCGAATCTCTGGCGGGGAGCTGTTTTTT
CASIRISGGELFF
>TRBJ2-2|few|TRBV11-3|-
TGTGCCAGCAGCTTACTTTCACAGGACGGGGAGCTGTTTTTT
CASSLLSQDGELFF
>TRBJ1-1|-|TRBV28|-
TGTGCCAGCACCACGAGGACTGAAGCTTTCTTT
CASTTRTEAFF
>TRBJ2-7|-|TRBV19|TRBD1
TGTGCCAGTAGTAGCCACCGGGACAGGGTTTACGAGCAGTACTTC
CASSSHRDRVYEQYF
>TRBJ1-1|few|TRBV7-9|TRBD1
TGTGCCAGCAGCTTACGGGACAGGGGGAACACTGAAGCTTTCTTT
CASSLRDRGNTEAFF
>TRBJ1-5|few|TRBV10-3|-
TGTGCCATCAGTGAGTCCTGGGTTAGCAATCAGCCCCAGCATTTT
CAISESWVSNQPQHF
>TRBJ2-1|few|TRBV5-4|-
TGTGCCAGCAGCTTGGCTACTCCCGGGGGTGAGCAGTTCTTC
CASSLATPGGEQFF
>TRBJ1-1|-|TRBV29-1|-
TGCAGCGTCGCGACAGGCTTGAACACTGAAGCTTTCTTT
CSVATGLNTEAFF
>TRBJ2-7|-|TRBV27|TRBD1
TGTGCCAGCAGTCCCGGGACAGGGAAGGGGTCATACGAGCAGTACTTC
CASSPGTGKGSYEQYF
>TRBJ2-3|few|TRBV6-6|-
TGTGCCAGCAGCGCAGACGGGACAGATACGCAGTATTTT
CASSADGTDTQYF
>TRBJ2-3|-|TRBV29-1|-
TGCAGCGTTGAAGGTTCAGGAGGTGGTTCAGATACGCAGTATTTT
CSVEGSGGGSDTQYF
>TRBJ1-1|few|TRBV18|TRBD1
TGTGCCAGCTCACCAATGGAGGTTGCAGGGGGAGGCACTGAAGCTTTCTTT
CASSPMEVAGGGTEAFF
>TRBJ2-2|few|TRBV6-5|-
TGTGCCACCTGGACGCTGAGGGGCACCGGGGAGCTGTTTTTT
CATWTLRGTGELFF
>TRBJ2-7|-|TRBV5-1|TRBD1
TGCGCCAGCAGCACCCAAGACAGGGGATCTCACGAGCAGTACTTC
CASSTQDRGSHEQYF
>TRBJ2-1|few|TRBV4-3|-
TGCGCCAGCAGACTAACTAGCTACTCCTACAATGAGCAGTTCTTC
CASRLTSYSYNEQFF
>TRBJ2-7|-|TRBV20-1|-
TGCAGTGCTAGACTTTACGAGCAGTACTTC
CSARLYEQYF
>TRBJ2-4|-|TRBV21-1|-
TGTGCCAGCAGCAAAAAGAGGGAGGGGGGCAAAGAAAACATTCAGTACTTC
CASSKKREGGKENIQYF
>TRBJ1-4|-|TRBV4-1|-
TGCGCCAGCAGACCCCCCGGACAGACCGTTAATGAAAAACTGTTTTTT
CASRPPGQTVNEKLFF
>TRBJ2-7|-|TRBV19|TRBD2
TGTGCCAGTAGTACTGGACTGGGCGGGAGCTACGAGCAGTACTTC
CASSTGLGGSYEQYF
>TRBJ2-7|few|TRBV7-9|-
TGTGCCAGCAGCCCTCGGGTTAGTAGGTACGAGCAGTACTTC
CASSPRVSRYEQYF
>TRBJ2-5|few|TRBV6-5|-
TGTGCCAGCAGTCCGACCCATTGGGAAGAGACCCAGTACTTC
CASSPTHWEETQYF
>TRBJ1-1|-|TRBV4-3|TRBD1
TGCGCCAGCAGCCATGGACCTACAGGGGCGAACACTGAAGCTTTCTTT
CASSHGPTGANTEAFF
>TRBJ2-5|few|TRBV4-3|-
TGCGCCAGCAGCCAAGATCGGCACCCCACGGAGACCCAGTACTTC
CASSQDRHPTETQYF
>TRBJ2-2|few|TRBV7-2|-
TGTGCCAGCAGCTCCTATCCAGGGGCGAACACCGGGGAGCTGTTTTTT
CASSSYPGANTGELFF
>TRBJ1-2|few|TRBV7-3|TRBD1
TGTGCCAGCAGCCGAACAGGGGCCTATTATGGCTACACCTTC
CASSRTGAYYGYTF
>TRBJ1-5|few|TRBV28|-
TGTGCCAGCAGTTTTGGCACCGGGACGGTCAATCAGCCCCAGCATTTT
CASSFGTGTVNQPQHF
>TRBJ1-4|-|TRBV6-5|TRBD1
TGTGCCAGCAGTTGGAGGGGGCAGGGTAATGAAAAACTGTTTTTT
CASSWRGQGNEKLFF
>TRBJ1-4|few|TRBV7-2|TRBD1
TGTGCCAGCAGCTTAGGGACAGGGGGGACCCTGGGTGAAAAACTGTTTTTT
CASSLGTGGTLGEKLFF
>TRBJ2-5|few|TRBV4-2|TRBD1
TGTGCCAGCAGCCAAGTTCAGGGACAGGTGCCAGAGACCCAGTACTTC
CASSQVQGQVPETQYF
>TRBJ2-7|-|TRBV28|-
TGTGCCAGCAGTGGCGGGACAGCCCTCTCCTACGAGCAGTACTTC
CASSGGTALSYEQYF
>TRBJ1-6|-|TRBV7-6|TRBD1
TGTGCCAGCAGCCCAAGTGGAGGACAGGCTTCCCCCCTCCACTTT
CASSPSGGQASPLHF
>TRBJ2-7|-|TRBV4-1|-
TGCGCCAGCAGCCAACTCCCGGGACTCCTCTTATACGAGCAGTACTTC
CASSQLPGLLLYEQYF
>TRBJ1-1|few|TRBV4-3|-
TGCGCCAGCAGCCAAGATTCACCGCTCCCAGGTGGAGCTTTCTTT
CASSQDSPLPGGAFF
>TRBJ2-1|few|TRBV6-5|TRBD2
TGTGCCAGCAGCGAGGCTAGCGGGTACAATGAGCAGTTCTTC
CASSEASGYNEQFF
>TRBJ1-1|-|TRBV30|-
TGTGCCTGGAGGATAGTAAACAGGGAAAGCACTGAAGCTTTCTTT
CAWRIVNRESTEAFF
>TRBJ1-3|-|TRBV30|-
TGTGCCTGGAGCCCTCGGACCCCTGGAAACACCATATATTTT
CAWSPRTPGNTIYF
>TRBJ2-3|-|TRBV5-4|TRBD1
TGTGCCAGCAGGACCGGGACAGAGATCACAGATACGCAGTATTTT
CASRTGTEITDTQYF
>TRBJ1-1|few|TRBV4-1|TRBD1
TGCGCCAGCAGCCAAGAACTTAGGGGGCGGGGTGAAGCTTTCTTT
CASSQELRGRGEAFF
>TRBJ1-5|few|TRBV18|-
TGTGCCAGCTCACCAAACGCAGTCAGGGCGAGCAATCAGCCCCAGCATTTT
CASSPNAVRASNQPQHF
>TRBJ1-5|few|TRBV18|-
TGTGCCAGCTCACCGGGACTTCCATATCAGCCCCAGCATTTT
CASSPGLPYQPQHF
>TRBJ2-3|few|TRBV4-1|TRBD2
TGCGCCAGCAGCCAAGATCAGGGGACTAGCGGGGGGTTCCTCACAGATACGCAGTATTTT
CASSQDQGTSGGFLTDTQYF
>TRBJ2-3|-|TRBV30|-
TGTGCCTGGAGTCCCACAGATACGCAGTATTTT
CAWSPTDTQYF